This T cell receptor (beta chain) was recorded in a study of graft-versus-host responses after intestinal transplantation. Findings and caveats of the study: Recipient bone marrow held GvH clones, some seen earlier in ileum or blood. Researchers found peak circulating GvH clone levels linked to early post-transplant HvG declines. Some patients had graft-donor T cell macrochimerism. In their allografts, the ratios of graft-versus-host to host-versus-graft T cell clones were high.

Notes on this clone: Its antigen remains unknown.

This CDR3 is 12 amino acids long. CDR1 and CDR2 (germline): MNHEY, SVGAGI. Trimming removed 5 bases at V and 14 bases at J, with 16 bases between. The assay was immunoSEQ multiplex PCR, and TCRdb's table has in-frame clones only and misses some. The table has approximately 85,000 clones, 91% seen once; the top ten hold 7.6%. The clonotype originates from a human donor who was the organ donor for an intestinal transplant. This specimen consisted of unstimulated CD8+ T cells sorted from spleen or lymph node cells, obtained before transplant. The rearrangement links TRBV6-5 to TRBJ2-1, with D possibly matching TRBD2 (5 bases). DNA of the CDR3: TGTGCCAGCAGTACTACCCGTAAGGGAGAGTTCTTC. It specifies CASSTTRKGEFF.